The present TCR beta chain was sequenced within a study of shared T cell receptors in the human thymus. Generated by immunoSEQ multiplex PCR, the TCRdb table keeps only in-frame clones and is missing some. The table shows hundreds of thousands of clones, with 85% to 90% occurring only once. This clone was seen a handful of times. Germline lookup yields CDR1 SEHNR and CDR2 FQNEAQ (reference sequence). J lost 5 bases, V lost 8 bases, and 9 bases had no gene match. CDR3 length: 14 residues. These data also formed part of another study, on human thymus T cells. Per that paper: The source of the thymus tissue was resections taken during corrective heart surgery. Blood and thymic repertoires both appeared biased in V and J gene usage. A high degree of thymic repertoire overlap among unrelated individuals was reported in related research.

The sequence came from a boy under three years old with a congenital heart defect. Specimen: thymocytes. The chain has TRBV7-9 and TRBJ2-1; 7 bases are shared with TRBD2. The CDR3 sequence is CASELSLADNEQFF. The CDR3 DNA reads TGTGCCAGCGAGCTTAGCCTAGCGGACAATGAGCAGTTCTTC.